These 19 T cell receptor beta chains share one sample of origin, sequenced in a study of graft-versus-host responses after intestinal transplantation. These receptors lack a known antigen. Sequencing was performed with immunoSEQ multiplex PCR; in TCRdb, only in-frame clones are kept and a portion is missing. The data show roughly 100,000 clones, with approximately 93% seen just once and roughly 1.2% held by the top ten. This specimen was unstimulated CD8+ T cells sorted from spleen or lymph node cells, taken before intestinal transplant. All receptors come from a human donor who received an intestinal transplant.

This chain joins TRBV4-1 and TRBJ2-1; D perhaps matches TRBD2 (5 bases). Germline values: CDR1 MGHRA, CDR2 YSYEKL. V lost 3 bases to trimming and J lost 5 bases, with 8 bases between them. The CDR3 has 13 amino acids. The CDR3 nucleotides read TGCGCCAGCAGCCATCGGACTCACAATGAGCAGTTCTTC. Its translation is CASSHRTHNEQFF.

The V and J genes are TRBV19 and TRBJ2-7; 16 bases are shared with TRBD2. The CDR3 extends over 16 amino acids. J was trimmed by 5 bases and V by 5 bases; bases with no gene match: 6. In germline, CDR1 is LNHDA, CDR2 SQIVND (reference sequence). The CDR3 loop is CASSAGTSGGGDEQYF. In nucleotides, the CDR3 is TGTGCCAGTAGTGCCGGGACTAGCGGGGGGGGAGACGAGCAGTACTTC.

This clone was seen more than once but under ten times. The rearrangement joins TRBV7-9 to TRBJ1-1; no clear D gene. Germline values: CDR1 SEHNR, CDR2 FQNEAQ (reference sequence). V was clipped by 7 bases and J by 1 base, with 10 bases between them. This CDR3 has 13 amino acids. The CDR3: CASIKDSNTEAFF. The CDR3 DNA reads TGTGCCAGCATTAAAGACTCGAACACTGAAGCTTTCTTT.

DNA for the CDR3: TGTGCCAGCAGTCTGTCAGCCGGGGAGCTGTTTTTT. This sequence encodes CASSLSAGELFF. This sequence joins TRBV6-5 and TRBJ2-2; D is unresolved. V lost 5 bases and J lost 6, with 7 bases in between. The V gene's germline CDR1 is MNHEY and CDR2 SVGAGI. The CDR3 is 12 residues long.

The rearrangement links TRBV7-6 to TRBJ2-1; D possibly matches TRBD1 or TRBD2 (5 bases each). The V gene's germline CDR1 is SGHVS and CDR2 FNYEAQ. CDR3 length: 17 residues. Trimming stripped 3 bases from V and 3 bases from J, with 18 bases between. CDR3 sequence (DNA): TGTGCCAGCAGCTTGCACCCCGAACGGGACCTCTACAATGAGCAGTTCTTC. The encoded protein is CASSLHPERDLYNEQFF.

The chain recombines TRBV30 with TRBJ1-2; D is possibly TRBD1 (5 bases). Germline lookup yields CDR1 GTSNPN and CDR2 SVGIG (reference sequence). The CDR3 runs 12 residues. Trimming pared 5 bases from V and 4 bases from J, leaving 11 bases between. CDR3 nucleotide sequence: TGTGCCTGGTGGGGGGGATTCTATGGCTACACCTTC. Translated: CAWWGGFYGYTF.

The V and J genes are TRBV6-1 and TRBJ2-1; 15 bases align to TRBD2. Germline CDR1 is MNHNS and CDR2 is SASEGT. The CDR3 loop spans 14 amino acids. V shed 4 bases and J 14 bases; nucleotides not matched to a gene: 6. CDR3 nucleotide sequence: TGTGCCAGCAGTGGGACTAGCGGGGGGGCGTGGAAGTTCTTC. It is translated as CASSGTSGGAWKFF.

The V and J genes are TRBV7-9 and TRBJ2-7; 9 bases map to TRBD1. The CDR3 covers 14 residues. The germline V gene encodes CDR1 SEHNR and CDR2 FQNEAQ (reference sequence). The ends lost 4 bases at V and 3 bases at J; junction bases unmatched: 4. Here the CDR3 DNA reads TGTGCCAGCAGCTACGGACAGGGGAGCTACGAGCAGTACTTC. Amino acid sequence: CASSYGQGSYEQYF.

This chain uses TRBV13 with TRBJ1-1; no clear D gene. V was clipped by 2 bases and J by 4 bases, with 11 bases between them. Germline V gene data show CDR1 as PRHDT and CDR2 as FYEKMQ (reference sequence). The CDR3 extends over 14 amino acids. DNA of the CDR3: TGTGCCAGCAGCTTACGCCAGATTTCCACTGAAGCTTTCTTT. This codes for CASSLRQISTEAFF. The full variable domain, its missing parts supplied by reference TRBV13 and TRBJ1-1, is AAGVIQSPRHLIKEKRETATLKCYPIPRHDTVYWYQQGPGQDPQFLISFYEKMQSDKGSIPDRFSAQQFSDYHSELNMSSLELGDSALYFCASSLRQISTEAFFGQGTRLTVV.

This chain uses TRBV7-8 with TRBJ1-4; D unclear. The germline gives CDR1 SGHVS, CDR2 FQNEAQ. With 0 bases removed from V and 2 bases from J, the gap between germline ends came to 13 bases. This CDR3 is 17 amino acids long. The CDR3: CASSLAWYGETNEKLFF. CDR3 nucleotides: TGTGCCAGCAGCTTAGCGTGGTATGGGGAGACTAATGAAAAACTGTTTTTT. Full variable domain (rest looked up from reference TRBV7-8 and TRBJ1-4): GAGVSQSPRYKVAKRGQDVALRCDPISGHVSLFWYQQALGQGPEFLTYFQNEAQLDKSGLPSDRFFAERPEGSVSTLKIQRTQQEDSAVYLCASSLAWYGETNEKLFFGSGTQLSVL.

The rearrangement links TRBV6-6 to TRBJ2-3, with 12 bases identical to TRBD1. V shed 6 bases, J shed 4 bases, and the junction held 8 bases outside the gene matches. CDR1 and CDR2 (germline): MNHNY, SVGAGI (reference sequence). This CDR3 region has 16 residues. The DNA of the CDR3 is TGTGCCAGCAGGGGGGACAGGGGGCATCCCCCAGATACGCAGTATTTT. Translating gives CASRGDRGHPPDTQYF.

This chain uses TRBV27 with TRBJ1-5; a possible D gene is TRBD1 (6 bases). Germline CDR1 MNHEY, CDR2 SMNVEV (reference sequence). Trimming took off 7 bases at V and 5 bases at J, with 18 bases between the two ends. This CDR3 is built from 15 residues. The CDR3 DNA sequence: TGTGCCAGCATGTGGCGCGGGGGCATGGATCAGCCCCAGCATTTT. Translating gives CASMWRGGMDQPQHF.

This sequence joins TRBV27 and TRBJ2-7; D is ambiguous. Germline V lookup: CDR1 MNHEY, CDR2 SMNVEV (reference sequence). The V end was cut by 5 bases, the J end by 4 bases, with 15 bases between. This CDR3 has 14 amino acids. The CDR3 sequence is CASSPWDPTYEQYF. In DNA, the CDR3 is TGTGCCAGCAGTCCTTGGGATCCCACTTACGAGCAGTACTTC.

The V and J genes are TRBV5-6 and TRBJ2-1; D is ambiguous. Trimming took 1 base from V and 6 from J, leaving 8 bases between them. Per the germline V gene, CDR1 is SGHDT and CDR2 is YYEEEE. The CDR3 sequence is 13 residues long. CDR3 coding DNA: TGTGCCAGCAGCTTGTTGGAGAGCAATGAGCAGTTCTTC. Translated, it gives CASSLLESNEQFF. The full variable domain, rest sourced from reference TRBV5-6 and TRBJ2-1, is DAGVTQSPTHLIKTRGQQVTLRCSPKSGHDTVSWYQQALGQGPQFIFQYYEEEERQRGNFPDRFSGHQFPNYSSELNVNALLLGDSALYLCASSLLESNEQFFGPGTRLTVL.

As concerns this clone: Relative to the germline gene, one junction end is altered; a read error may explain this. This rearrangement joins TRBV5-1 to TRBJ1-3; D unresolved. CDR1 is SGHRS, CDR2 YFSETQ, per germline. The CDR3 length is 15 residues. CDR3 sequence: CASSLGPGIGDTIYF. The CDR3, as DNA: TGCGCCAGCAGCTTGGGACCGGGGATTGGAGACACCATATATTTT.

The rearrangement joins TRBV6-6 to TRBJ1-1; tentatively, D is TRBD1 (5 bases). Per germline, CDR1 MNHNY and CDR2 SVGAGI (reference sequence). V lost 0 bases, J lost 2 bases, and 10 bases lay in between. This CDR3 has 15 amino acids. CDR3 sequence: CASSYSTGLNTEAFF. The CDR3 DNA sequence: TGTGCCAGCAGTTACTCCACGGGGCTCAACACTGAAGCTTTCTTT.

V and J are TRBV20-1 and TRBJ2-3; D ambiguous. This CDR3 has 10 amino acids. The V end was cut by 3 bases, the J end by 8 bases, with 6 bases between. Germline assignment: CDR1 DFQATT and CDR2 SNEGSKA (reference sequence). CDR3 in DNA: TGCAGTGCTAGGGACGGTACGCAGTATTTT. It translates to CSARDGTQYF.

V gene TRBV4-1 combines with J gene TRBJ1-5; D gene ambiguous. The V gene's germline CDR1 is MGHRA and CDR2 YSYEKL. Trimming removed 0 bases from V and 4 bases from J, with 10 bases in between. This CDR3 spans 15 amino acids. The CDR3 region has the DNA TGCGCCAGCAGCCAAGATCCCGGGCAGAATCAGCCCCAGCATTTT. Translating it yields CASSQDPGQNQPQHF.

The chain employs TRBV27 and TRBJ2-1; 10 nucleotides match TRBD1. The V gene end was trimmed by 3 bases and the J gene end by 8 bases; junction bases not matched to a gene: 13. This CDR3 is built from 17 residues. Germline loops: CDR1 MNHEY, CDR2 SMNVEV (reference sequence). CDR3 loop: CASSFPPDRGPGDEQFF. The CDR3 coding sequence is TGTGCCAGCAGTTTCCCCCCCGACAGGGGGCCTGGTGATGAGCAGTTCTTC.